These T cell receptor beta chains were read from a single sample in a study of blood T cells in healthy people across ages. TCRdb re-analysed the 5' RACE reads in MiXCR, keeping a single row per CDR3 protein. Of fewer than 2 million distinct CDR3 sequences listed, roughly 43% are singletons. Material: blood. These receptors came from a human donor in good health. CDR3s include the opening cysteine and the closing phenylalanine or tryptophan. The D gene is left open where the match is weak. Clone size is stated in some rows and not others, as once, few, many or a class when expanded.

V gene: TRBV20-1
J gene: TRBJ2-3
D gene: NA
clone size: NA
CDR3 protein: CSARVGIADTQYF
CDR3 DNA: TGCAGTGCTAGAGTTGGGATCGCGGATACGCAGTATTTT

V gene: TRBV7-9
J gene: TRBJ1-1
D gene: NA
clone size: few
CDR3 protein: CASSFDRRRTEAFF
CDR3 DNA: TGTGCCAGCAGCTTCGACAGGCGGAGGACTGAAGCTTTCTTT

V gene: TRBV9
J gene: TRBJ2-6
D gene: NA
clone size: few
CDR3 protein: CASTRGSGADVLTF
CDR3 DNA: TGTGCCAGCACCCGGGGCTCTGGGGCCGACGTCCTGACTTTC

V gene: TRBV10-3
J gene: TRBJ2-4
D gene: NA
clone size: NA
CDR3 protein: CAISDSWGRSYERYF
CDR3 DNA: TGTGCCATCAGTGATTCGTGGGGGCGCTCCTACGAGCGGTACTTC

V gene: TRBV6-6
J gene: TRBJ2-7
D gene: NA
clone size: many
CDR3 protein: CASSYWDSYEQYF
CDR3 DNA: TGTGCCAGCAGTTACTGGGACTCCTACGAGCAGTACTTC

V gene: TRBV7-2
J gene: TRBJ1-4
D gene: NA
clone size: few
CDR3 protein: CASSPGLSANEKLFF
CDR3 DNA: TGTGCCAGCAGCCCGGGGCTCTCGGCTAATGAAAAACTGTTTTTT

V gene: TRBV9
J gene: TRBJ1-5
D gene: NA
clone size: NA
CDR3 protein: CASSEGWGGNQPQHF
CDR3 DNA: TGTGCCAGCAGCGAGGGTTGGGGGGGCAATCAGCCCCAGCATTTT

V gene: TRBV12-3/TRBV12-4
J gene: TRBJ2-5
D gene: NA
clone size: NA
CDR3 protein: CASSLGISQETQYF
CDR3 DNA: TGTGCCAGCAGTTTAGGGATATCCCAAGAGACCCAGTACTTC

V gene: TRBV4-2
J gene: TRBJ1-5
D gene: TRBD1
clone size: few
CDR3 protein: CASSQDRGGTGVWPQHF
CDR3 DNA: TGTGCCAGCAGCCAAGATCGGGGAGGGACAGGGGTTTGGCCCCAGCATTTT

V gene: TRBV27
J gene: TRBJ1-6
D gene: NA
clone size: NA
CDR3 protein: CASRWLNSYNSPLHF
CDR3 DNA: TGTGCCAGCAGGTGGCTGAACTCCTATAATTCACCCCTCCACTTT

V gene: TRBV7-8
J gene: TRBJ2-1
D gene: TRBD2
clone size: NA
CDR3 protein: CASSLHLAGGLDNEQFF
CDR3 DNA: TGTGCCAGCAGCCTCCATTTAGCGGGGGGGCTTGACAATGAGCAGTTCTTC

V gene: TRBV4-1
J gene: TRBJ2-7
D gene: NA
clone size: NA
CDR3 protein: CASSPWIRSRTSYEQYF
CDR3 DNA: TGCGCCAGCAGCCCCTGGATCCGGTCTAGGACCTCCTACGAGCAGTACTTC

V gene: TRBV4-3
J gene: TRBJ1-1
D gene: NA
clone size: few
CDR3 protein: CASSWRGRDTEAFF
CDR3 DNA: TGCGCCAGCTCGTGGCGGGGTCGCGACACTGAAGCTTTCTTT

V gene: TRBV4-3
J gene: TRBJ1-1
D gene: TRBD1
clone size: few
CDR3 protein: CASSQVGTGMNTEAFF
CDR3 DNA: TGCGCCAGCAGCCAAGTTGGGACAGGGATGAACACTGAAGCTTTCTTT

V gene: TRBV4-3
J gene: TRBJ2-1
D gene: TRBD2
clone size: NA
CDR3 protein: CASSQAGGQYNEQFF
CDR3 DNA: TGCGCCAGCAGCCAAGCGGGGGGGCAATACAATGAGCAGTTCTTC

V gene: TRBV7-9
J gene: TRBJ2-3
D gene: TRBD2
clone size: once
CDR3 protein: CASSETEGLAITDTQYF
CDR3 DNA: TGTGCCAGCAGTGAGACAGAAGGACTAGCAATCACAGATACGCAGTATTTT

V gene: TRBV4-3
J gene: TRBJ2-6
D gene: TRBD2
clone size: many
CDR3 protein: CASSQELAGGHGANVLTF
CDR3 DNA: TGCGCCAGCAGCCAAGAATTAGCGGGGGGGCATGGGGCCAACGTCCTGACTTTC

V gene: TRBV29-1
J gene: TRBJ2-7
D gene: NA
clone size: few
CDR3 protein: CSVVTLTVPYEQYF
CDR3 DNA: TGCAGCGTTGTTACCTTGACAGTACCCTACGAGCAGTACTTC

V gene: TRBV10-3
J gene: TRBJ1-2
D gene: NA
clone size: NA
CDR3 protein: CAIREEGRFYGYTF
CDR3 DNA: TGTGCCATCAGGGAAGAGGGACGCTTTTATGGCTACACCTTC

V gene: TRBV6-2/TRBV6-3
J gene: TRBJ1-2
D gene: NA
clone size: NA
CDR3 protein: CASSYAGAYGYTF
CDR3 DNA: TGTGCCAGCAGTTACGCAGGGGCCTATGGCTACACCTTC

V gene: TRBV6-5
J gene: TRBJ2-7
D gene: NA
clone size: NA
CDR3 protein: CASSTYGRYEQYF
CDR3 DNA: TGTGCCAGCAGTACATACGGACGGTACGAGCAGTACTTC

V gene: TRBV7-2
J gene: TRBJ2-3
D gene: NA
clone size: NA
CDR3 protein: CASSLVPGLDTQYF
CDR3 DNA: TGTGCCAGCAGCTTAGTTCCGGGACTGGATACGCAGTATTTT

V gene: TRBV7-3
J gene: TRBJ1-2
D gene: NA
clone size: NA
CDR3 protein: CASSPEGTALYGYTF
CDR3 DNA: TGTGCCAGCAGCCCGGAGGGGACGGCTTTATATGGCTACACCTTC

V gene: TRBV5-1
J gene: TRBJ2-1
D gene: TRBD1
clone size: many
CDR3 protein: CASSLTMGQGGNEQFF
CDR3 DNA: TGCGCCAGCAGCCTAACCATGGGACAGGGAGGCAATGAGCAGTTCTTC

V gene: TRBV30
J gene: TRBJ1-6
D gene: NA
clone size: once
CDR3 protein: CAWTPRTDRSLHF
CDR3 DNA: TGTGCCTGGACCCCTCGGACAGACCGCTCCCTCCACTTT

V gene: TRBV15
J gene: TRBJ2-5
D gene: NA
clone size: NA
CDR3 protein: CATSRVNMGQETQYF
CDR3 DNA: TGTGCCACCAGCAGAGTCAATATGGGCCAAGAGACCCAGTACTTC

V gene: TRBV9
J gene: TRBJ2-1
D gene: TRBD2
clone size: few
CDR3 protein: CASSVASGLAGTKIGNEQFF
CDR3 DNA: TGTGCCAGCAGCGTAGCCTCGGGACTAGCGGGGACTAAGATCGGGAATGAGCAGTTCTTC

V gene: TRBV7-3
J gene: TRBJ2-1
D gene: NA
clone size: NA
CDR3 protein: CASSLEGPGEQFF
CDR3 DNA: TGTGCCAGCAGCCTAGAGGGACCAGGTGAGCAGTTCTTC

V gene: TRBV6-4
J gene: TRBJ2-3
D gene: NA
clone size: few
CDR3 protein: CASSREIDSTDTQYF
CDR3 DNA: TGTGCCAGCAGTAGGGAAATTGATAGCACAGATACGCAGTATTTT

V gene: TRBV12-3/TRBV12-4
J gene: TRBJ2-7
D gene: TRBD1
clone size: many
CDR3 protein: CASGGTGSYEQYF
CDR3 DNA: TGTGCCAGCGGCGGGACAGGTTCCTACGAGCAGTACTTC

V gene: TRBV12-3/TRBV12-4
J gene: TRBJ1-3
D gene: NA
clone size: many
CDR3 protein: CASRSLAGGSGNTIYF
CDR3 DNA: TGTGCCAGCAGATCCCTAGCCGGCGGCTCTGGAAACACCATATATTTT

V gene: TRBV20-1
J gene: TRBJ2-7
D gene: TRBD2
clone size: NA
CDR3 protein: CSTSVRAYEQYF
CDR3 DNA: TGCAGTACTAGCGTCAGAGCCTACGAGCAGTACTTC

V gene: TRBV2
J gene: TRBJ2-1
D gene: TRBD2
clone size: NA
CDR3 protein: CASLLGTSGPNEQFF
CDR3 DNA: TGTGCCAGCCTCTTAGGGACTAGCGGGCCCAATGAGCAGTTCTTC